Presented here are 25 T cell receptor beta chains from one specimen sequenced in a study of human T cells and chemical hapten exposure. Time point of the sample: pre-sensitization, week 0. Described treatment: therapeutic diphenylcyclopropenone sensitization with weekly scalp DPC. TCRdb reprocessed the RACE reads via MiXCR and lists one record per CDR3 protein. Seen here are 87,000 or so distinct CDR3 sequences, 9.6% observed once, and the top ten hold 3.6%. The sequencing used whole blood, collected in connection with sensitization to the hapten diphenylcyclopropenone (DPC). These receptor sequences come from a woman aged 40 to 55 with alopecia areata. Some clones in this sample may be carry-over from other donors' samples.

This clonotype showed up many times. V gene TRBV5-1 combines with J gene TRBJ2-3; no definite D call. The CDR3 is 15 residues long. V was shortened by 4 bases and J by 2 bases, with 14 bases between the two germline ends. The V gene's germline CDR1 is SGHRS and CDR2 YFSETQ. The CDR3 loop is CASSPGGLYTDTQYF. The CDR3, as DNA: TGCGCCAGCAGCCCCGGCGGTCTATACACAGATACGCAGTATTTT.

The table lists this clonotype with many counts. J is TRBJ2-1 and V is TRBV11-3; D is possibly TRBD2 (6 bases). Germline V gene data show CDR1 as SGHNT and CDR2 as YENEEA. Trimming removed 5 bases at V and 9 bases at J, with 8 bases between. The CDR3 length is 11 residues. The CDR3 nucleotides are TGTGCCAGCAGCCCCGGGAGTGAGCAGTTCTTC. Encoded protein: CASSPGSEQFF.

V usage is TRBV27 and J usage is TRBJ2-1; D may match TRBD1 or TRBD2 (7 bases each). Trimming removed 5 bases at V and 2 bases at J, with 10 bases between. Germline V CDR1 and CDR2: MNHEY, SMNVEV (reference sequence). This CDR3 has 14 amino acids. The CDR3 reads CASSPGGAYNEQFF. The CDR3 DNA sequence: TGTGCCAGCAGTCCAGGGGGGGCCTACAATGAGCAGTTCTTC.

The table lists this clonotype with many counts. The genes are TRBV11-1 and TRBJ2-7; tentatively, D is TRBD2 (6 bases). The CDR3 is 14 amino acids. Germline assignment: CDR1 SGHAT and CDR2 FQDESV (reference sequence). V lost 2 bases to trimming and J lost 5 bases, with 13 bases between them. CDR3 coding DNA: TGTGCCAGCAGCTTATACACTAGCATCCACGAGCAGTACTTC. Translation: CASSLYTSIHEQYF.

The CDR3 DNA reads TGTGCCAGCAGCACTCGGCCGAAAAGGGGAACCACTGAATCCTTTCAAGAGACCCAGTACTTC. Protein: CASSTRPKRGTTESFQETQYF. V gene TRBV21-1 combines with J gene TRBJ2-5; the D call of TRBD1 is as the table states it, not checked on the DNA. TRBV21-1 has pseudogene status. This CDR3 comprises 21 residues.

In its sample, this clonotype was seen many times. J is TRBJ2-1 and V is TRBV6-6, with D possibly TRBD2 on 5 matching bases. This CDR3 is built from 16 residues. Trimming shortened V by 8 bases and J by 0 bases, and 17 bases separated the two germline ends. In germline, CDR1 is MNHNY, CDR2 SVGAGI (reference sequence). As DNA, the CDR3 is TGTGCCAGCCAAACTAAGACGGGAAGCTCCTACAATGAGCAGTTCTTC. Translation gives CASQTKTGSSYNEQFF.

This clonotype was found many times. V gene TRBV6-2 or TRBV6-3 combines with J gene TRBJ2-1; D unresolved. The CDR3 consists of 12 residues. V was pared by 7 bases and J by 1 base, with 5 bases between. Per the germline V gene, CDR1 is MNHEY and CDR2 is SVGEGT. CDR3 sequence reads: CASTESYNEQFF. CDR3 sequence (DNA): TGTGCCAGCACAGAGTCCTACAATGAGCAGTTCTTC.

V is TRBV19 and J is TRBJ2-2; the D gene is possibly TRBD1 (5 bases). The CDR3 contains 15 residues. Between the trimmed V and J ends, which lost 3 bases and 4 bases, there was a span of 12 bases. The germline V gene encodes CDR1 LNHDA and CDR2 SQIVND (reference sequence). CDR3 in amino acids: CASSILAGPTGELFF. CDR3 in DNA: TGTGCCAGTAGTATTTTAGCAGGGCCCACCGGGGAGCTGTTTTTT.

The V call is TRBV7-9, the J call TRBJ1-6; no clear D. Trimming left V 0 bases short and J 10 bases short, with 4 bases between. The CDR3 sequence is 12 residues long. In germline, CDR1 is SEHNR, CDR2 FQNEAQ (reference sequence). DNA for the CDR3: TGTGCCAGCAGCTTAGCGCAATCACCCCTCCACTTT. This gives the protein CASSLAQSPLHF.

The chain has TRBV9 and TRBJ2-3, with 9 bases aligning to TRBD2. Germline loops: CDR1 SGDLS, CDR2 YYNGEE. V lost 4 bases, J lost 2 bases, and 17 bases stayed unmatched. The CDR3 is 19 residues long. The CDR3 DNA reads TGTGCCAGCAGCCCAACCCCCCCCCTGGGCGGGGGGGCCACAGATACGCAGTATTTT. It codes for CASSPTPPLGGGATDTQYF.

Note on this clonotype: Since a much larger clone is just one base distant, this may be a read error. The chain employs TRBV10-3 and TRBJ2-7; 9 nucleotides agree with TRBD1. The end of the DNA is better explained by TRBJ2-1, so the J call may be wrong. CDR1 and CDR2 (germline): ENHRY, SYGVKD. The CDR3 sequence is 18 residues long. The CDR3 loop is CAISEGQGSPTTGYEQFF. In DNA form, the CDR3 reads TGTGCCATCAGTGAGGGACAGGGGTCCCCCACAACCGGGTACGAGCAGTTCTTC.

This clonotype was counted many times. This chain uses TRBV4-2 with TRBJ1-6; D gene unclear. Germline V lookup: CDR1 LGHNA, CDR2 YNFKEQ. This CDR3 spans 16 amino acids. The ends were cut back, 1 base at V and 6 bases at J, with 13 bases in the middle. Here the CDR3 reads CASSQVESRSNSPLHF. Written as DNA, the CDR3 is TGTGCCAGCAGCCAAGTCGAGAGCAGAAGTAATTCACCCCTCCACTTT.

The J gene is TRBJ2-1, the V gene TRBV6-2 or TRBV6-3, with 11 bases fitting TRBD2. The CDR3 loop spans 15 amino acids. Germline V gene sequence: CDR1 MNHEY, CDR2 SVGEGT. V was pared by 6 bases and J by 8 bases, with 9 bases of the junction left unmatched. For the CDR3, the DNA is TGTGCCAGCAGGCAACTAGCGGGGGCGTTGTATGAGCAGTTCTTC. As protein: CASRQLAGALYEQFF.

This clonotype was seen a few times. This chain connects TRBV9 to TRBJ1-2; weak D call: TRBD1 (5 bases). V lost 0 bases and J lost 5, with 11 bases in between. Germline V gene sequence: CDR1 SGDLS, CDR2 YYNGEE. The CDR3 loop spans 14 amino acids. The CDR3 reads CASSVEGASYGYTF. The CDR3 DNA is TGTGCCAGCAGCGTAGAAGGGGCATCATATGGCTACACCTTC.

This clonotype was seen many times. The chain carries TRBV7-9 and TRBJ1-2; tentatively, D is TRBD1 (5 bases). CDR3 length: 14 amino acids. The V gene lost 4 bases and the J gene lost 2 bases, with 11 bases spanning the gap. From germline, CDR1 is SEHNR and CDR2 FQNEAQ (reference sequence). CDR3 in DNA: TGTGCCAGCAGCTCGGGTCAGGGCAACTATGGCTACACCTTC. Its protein product is CASSSGQGNYGYTF. Full variable domain (outside the CDR3, taken from reference TRBV7-9 and TRBJ1-2): DTGVSQNPRHKITKRGQNVTFRCDPISEHNRLYWYRQTLGQGPEFLTYFQNEAQLEKSRLLSDRFSAERPKGSFSTLEIQRTEQGDSAMYLCASSSGQGNYGYTFGSGTRLTVV.

The V call is TRBV19, the J call TRBJ2-6; the D call may be TRBD1 or TRBD2 (6 bases each). This CDR3 spans 18 amino acids. Germline CDR1 and CDR2: LNHDA and SQIVND (reference sequence). Trimming pared 3 bases from V and 0 bases from J, leaving 15 bases between. As DNA, the CDR3 is TGTGCCAGTAGTATTACGACAGGACTAAACTCTGGGGCCAACGTCCTGACTTTC. It yields the protein CASSITTGLNSGANVLTF.

This clonotype appeared many times. The chain combines TRBV10-3 with TRBJ1-2; weak D call: TRBD1 (6 bases). The V gene's germline CDR1 is ENHRY and CDR2 SYGVKD. Trimming took off 6 bases at V and 6 bases at J, with 11 bases between the two ends. The CDR3 has 12 amino acids. The CDR3, as DNA: TGTGCCATCAGGCGAGGGGGGCATGGCTACACCTTC. Its protein is CAIRRGGHGYTF.

This chain uses TRBV27 with TRBJ1-1; D gene unclear. The V gene's germline CDR1 is MNHEY and CDR2 SMNVEV (reference sequence). CDR3 size: 15 residues. Trimming cost V 4 bases and J 4 bases, with 16 bases left between them. This CDR3 reads CASSSRGSRGTEAFF. The CDR3 DNA sequence: TGTGCCAGCAGTTCACGAGGTAGCCGGGGCACTGAAGCTTTCTTT.

The J gene is TRBJ2-3, the V gene TRBV11-2; 7 bases are a match to TRBD2. The germline gives CDR1 SGHAT, CDR2 FQNNGV. The CDR3 extends over 16 amino acids. The ends lost 5 bases at V and 2 bases at J; junction bases unmatched: 10. The CDR3 DNA reads as TGTGCCAGCAGCCCGAGGCTTAGCGGGTACACAGATACGCAGTATTTT. This sequence encodes CASSPRLSGYTDTQYF. Drawing the rest from reference TRBV11-2 and TRBJ2-3, the complete variable domain is EAGVAQSPRYKIIEKRQSVAFWCNPISGHATLYWYQQILGQGPKLLIQFQNNGVVDDSQLPKDRFSAERLKGVDSTLKIQPAKLEDSAVYLCASSPRLSGYTDTQYFGPGTRLTVL.

The V call is TRBV6-5, the J call TRBJ1-3; TRBD1 might be the D (5 bases). This CDR3 has 14 residues. With 0 bases removed from V and 3 bases from J, the gap between germline ends came to 6 bases. Per the germline V gene, CDR1 is MNHEY and CDR2 is SVGAGI. The CDR3 DNA reads TGTGCCAGCAGTTACTCGGGGGTTGGAAACACCATATATTTT. Its protein product is CASSYSGVGNTIYF.

The gene calls are TRBV29-1 and TRBJ2-2; perhaps TRBD1 as D (5 bases). Germline V gives CDR1 SQVTM, CDR2 ANQGSEA. V lost 0 bases, J lost 7 bases, and 9 bases lay in between. This CDR3 is built from 13 residues. CDR3 nucleotide sequence: TGCAGCGTTGAAGAAGGGGTGGACGGGGAGCTGTTTTTT. Encoded protein: CSVEEGVDGELFF.

This clonotype occurred many times. The chain uses TRBV20-1 and TRBJ1-2; D gene ambiguous. This CDR3 has 10 residues. Germline CDR1 is DFQATT and CDR2 is SNEGSKA (reference sequence). The germline V and J ends were trimmed by 6 bases and 4 bases, with 6 bases remaining between them. The CDR3 coding sequence is TGCAGTGCCGCGTTCTATGGCTACACCTTC. Protein sequence: CSAAFYGYTF.

This clonotype turned up a few times. The chain is built from TRBV2 and TRBJ2-2; D could derive from TRBD1 or TRBD2 (5 bases each). CDR3 length: 15 residues. V lost 6 bases, J lost 7 bases, and 18 bases lay in between. The germline V gene has CDR1 SNHLY and CDR2 FYNNEI. The CDR3: CASSPSGGLGGELFF. The CDR3 bases are TGTGCCAGCAGCCCCTCTGGGGGATTAGGCGGGGAGCTGTTTTTT.

This chain links TRBV7-2 with TRBJ2-3, with 7 bases fitting TRBD2. The CDR3 loop spans 17 amino acids. Trimming removed 1 base from V and 7 bases from J; junction bases left unmatched: 14. From germline, CDR1 is SGHTA and CDR2 FQGNSA. CDR3 nucleotide sequence: TGTGCCAGCAGCTTAGGGCCTTCTAGCGGTCCTCAAAATACGCAGTATTTT. As protein: CASSLGPSSGPQNTQYF.

This clonotype was recorded at least ten times. The CDR3 sequence is CASSTAGTSWGYTF. DNA of the CDR3: TGTGCCAGTAGTACCGCCGGCACCTCTTGGGGCTACACCTTC. This sequence joins TRBV19 and TRBJ1-2; D ambiguous. The CDR3 covers 14 residues. Between the trimmed V and J ends, which lost 4 bases and 8 bases, there was a span of 17 bases. The germline gives CDR1 LNHDA, CDR2 SQIVND (reference sequence).